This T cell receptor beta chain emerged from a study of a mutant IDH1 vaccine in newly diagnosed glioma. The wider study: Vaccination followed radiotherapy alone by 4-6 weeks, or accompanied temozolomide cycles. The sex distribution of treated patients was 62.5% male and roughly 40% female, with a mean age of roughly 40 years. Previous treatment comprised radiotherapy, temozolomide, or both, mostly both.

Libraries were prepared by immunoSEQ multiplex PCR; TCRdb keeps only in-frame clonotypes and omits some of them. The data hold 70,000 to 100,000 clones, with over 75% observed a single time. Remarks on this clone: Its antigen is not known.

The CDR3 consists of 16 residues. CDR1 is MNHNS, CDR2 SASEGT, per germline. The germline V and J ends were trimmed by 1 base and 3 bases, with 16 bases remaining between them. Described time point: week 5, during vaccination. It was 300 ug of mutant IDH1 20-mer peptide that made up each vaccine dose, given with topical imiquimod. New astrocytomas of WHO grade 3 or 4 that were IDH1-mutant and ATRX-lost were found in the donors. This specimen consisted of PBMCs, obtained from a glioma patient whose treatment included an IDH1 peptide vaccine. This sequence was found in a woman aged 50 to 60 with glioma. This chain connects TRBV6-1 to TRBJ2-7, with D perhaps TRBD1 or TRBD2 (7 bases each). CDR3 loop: CASSEEEGASGYEQYF. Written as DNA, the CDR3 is TGTGCCAGCAGTGAAGAAGAGGGGGCTAGCGGCTACGAGCAGTACTTC.